This entry is about one T cell receptor beta chain. This entry comes from a study of shared clonotypes between healthy human individuals. The germline V and J ends were trimmed by 7 bases and 5 bases, with 18 bases remaining between them. This CDR3 comprises 15 residues. Germline V gene data show CDR1 as MNHEY and CDR2 as SVGAGI. Some clones are missing from TCRdb's copy, which holds only in-frame ones; the method was immunoSEQ multiplex PCR. The sample lists around 1,100,000 clones; 70% to 85% were seen once. Source material: memory CD4+ T cells from PBMCs. Documented subset: CD45RA-negative fraction. The V and J genes are TRBV6-5 and TRBJ2-1; no clear D. This clonotype was obtained from a young man in good health. Some clones in this sample may be carry-over from other donors' samples. The CDR3 DNA follows: TGTGCCAGCACCCCCCCGTCCCAGAACCACAATGAGCAGTTCTTC. Translating gives CASTPPSQNHNEQFF.